Below, 31 T cell receptor beta chains from the same sample are listed, as sequenced in a study of blood T cells in healthy people across ages. With a J-beta primer mix and a sample-barcoded 5' primer, a second PCR ran about 7 to 11 cycles. TCRdb passed the 5' RACE reads through MiXCR, listing each CDR3 protein once. The table records around 900,000 distinct CDR3 sequences, 29% of them present only once. The sample consisted of blood. The receptors were gathered from an elderly woman in good health.

This clonotype was seen many times. The rearrangement joins TRBV7-2 to TRBJ2-3, with D possibly being TRBD1 or TRBD2 (5 bases each). Deletions cut 7 bases from V and 1 base from J, with 15 bases between. The CDR3 consists of 15 residues. Germline-derived CDR1 and CDR2 are SGHTA and FQGNSA. The CDR3 sequence is CASNPRGARTDTQYF. The CDR3 DNA is TGTGCCAGCAATCCAAGAGGGGCCCGCACAGATACGCAGTATTTT.

This clonotype was observed many times. CDR3 sequence: CASSSPSRSGKLFF. Here the CDR3 DNA reads TGTGCCAGCAGCTCTCCCTCTCGGTCAGGAAAACTGTTTTTT. The chain employs TRBV7-9 and TRBJ1-4; no clear D. Trimming removed 4 bases at V and 10 bases at J, with 16 bases between. The CDR3 is 14 amino acids. The germline gives CDR1 SEHNR, CDR2 FQNEAQ (reference sequence).

A remark on this clonotype: A much larger clone is a single base away; this may be a read error. The chain employs TRBV27 and TRBJ2-4, with a possible D match to TRBD1 (6 bases). The better agreement between TRBJ2-5 and the DNA end casts doubt on the J call. Germline lookup yields CDR1 MNHEY and CDR2 SMNVEV (reference sequence). The CDR3 is made up of 13 amino acids. The chain's CDR3 is CAGWGQPQETQYF. The CDR3 region has the DNA TGTGCCGGCTGGGGGCAGCCCCAAGAGACCCAGTACTTC.

There are many counts of this clonotype. The chain has TRBV9 and TRBJ2-3, with TRBD1 matching 9 bases. This CDR3 has 16 residues. CDR1 and CDR2 from the germline V gene are SGDLS and YYNGEE. V shed 3 bases, J shed 3 bases, and the junction held 8 bases outside the gene matches. The CDR3 here is CASSALQGALTDTQYF. The CDR3 DNA sequence: TGTGCCAGCAGCGCGCTACAGGGGGCGCTTACAGATACGCAGTATTTT.

V and J are TRBV7-2 and TRBJ1-5; TRBD1 is a possible D gene (5 bases). The CDR3 has 15 residues. Trimming shortened V by 1 base and J by 2 bases, and 9 bases separated the two germline ends. Germline CDR1 SGHTA, CDR2 FQGNSA. CDR3 protein: CASSLEGLGNQPQHF. For the CDR3, the DNA is TGTGCCAGCAGCTTAGAGGGGCTGGGCAATCAGCCCCAGCATTTT.

This clonotype was detected many times. V is TRBV20-1 and J is TRBJ2-5; a possible D gene is TRBD1 (6 bases). The germline V gene encodes CDR1 DFQATT and CDR2 SNEGSKA (reference sequence). Trimming removed 6 bases from V and 5 bases from J, with 10 bases in between. The CDR3 loop spans 11 amino acids. This CDR3 reads CSAARGETQYF. CDR3 in DNA: TGCAGTGCCGCTAGGGGGGAGACCCAGTACTTC.

In this sample, this clonotype turned up once. A read error may account for a junction end that differs from germline. CDR3 nucleotide sequence: TGCAGTGCCAGAGATAGGGGGGGGAGGACAGATACGCAGTATTTT. Amino acids: CSARDRGGRTDTQYF. The V and J genes are TRBV20-1 and TRBJ2-3; possible D gene TRBD2, 7 bases. Looked up from germline, CDR1 is DFQATT and CDR2 is SNEGSKA (reference sequence). The CDR3 length is 15 residues.

This clonotype was seen ten or more times. The DNA for the CDR3 is TGCGCCAGCAGCGGTACAGGGGGTCACAATGAGCAGTTCTTC. This codes for CASSGTGGHNEQFF. V is TRBV5-1 and J is TRBJ2-1; 8 bases match TRBD1. V trimming: 4 bases; J trimming: 5 bases; junction bases outside the gene matches: 5. Germline CDR1 SGHRS, CDR2 YFSETQ. CDR3 length: 14 residues.

On this clonotype: One base away lies a much larger clone, so this may be a sequencing read error. This sequence joins TRBV10-3 and TRBJ1-2; D might be TRBD1 (5 bases). Germline loops: CDR1 ENHRY, CDR2 SYGVKD. Trimming pared 10 bases from V and 8 bases from J, leaving 20 bases between. This CDR3 contains 13 residues. CDR3 residues: CATNNSPGEGYTF. The CDR3 coding sequence is TGTGCCACGAATAACAGTCCGGGGGAAGGCTACACCTTC.

This clonotype was counted ten times or more. The chain employs TRBV20-1 and TRBJ1-4; 10 bases are a match to TRBD1. V lost 0 bases, J lost 7 bases, and 5 bases stayed unmatched. The CDR3 consists of 15 residues. Germline V lookup: CDR1 DFQATT, CDR2 SNEGSKA (reference sequence). The CDR3 bases are TGCAGTGCTAGAGATTCGGACAGGGGGGGTGAAAAACTGTTTTTT. Its protein is CSARDSDRGGEKLFF.

This clonotype was counted many times. This chain uses TRBV7-2 with TRBJ1-6, with D possibly matching TRBD1 (6 bases). CDR3 length: 11 amino acids. Germline loops: CDR1 SGHTA, CDR2 FQGNSA. V shed 7 bases and J shed 14 bases, with 12 bases lying between them. The CDR3 loop is CASTAGTTLHF. CDR3 nucleotide sequence: TGTGCCAGCACTGCCGGGACAACCCTCCACTTT. Based on the CDR3 plus reference TRBV7-2 and TRBJ1-6, the full variable domain is GAGVSQSPSNKVTEKGKDVELRCDPISGHTALYWYRQSLGQGLEFLIYFQGNSAPDKSGLPSDRFSAERTGGSVSTLTIQRTQQEDSAVYLCASTAGTTLHFGNGTRLTVT.

Details on this clonotype: The germline gene is not matched at one end of the junction; a read error may be the cause. The chain combines TRBV11-3 with TRBJ2-2; 8 bases line up with TRBD1. Looked up from germline, CDR1 is SGHNT and CDR2 is YENEEA. The CDR3 runs to 15 residues. CDR3 sequence: CASSFKDRVTGERFF. Written as DNA, the CDR3 is TGTGCCAGCAGCTTTAAGGACAGGGTGACCGGGGAGCGGTTTTTT.

V and J are TRBV3-1 and TRBJ1-2; TRBD1 agrees at 7 bases. CDR3 size: 13 residues. Germline CDR1 is LGHDT and CDR2 is YNNKEL (reference sequence). The ends lost 4 bases at V and 6 bases at J; junction bases unmatched: 5. CDR3 residues: CASSLQGGDGYTF. The CDR3 DNA reads TGTGCCAGCAGCCTGCAGGGGGGGGATGGCTACACCTTC.

This clonotype was detected many times. The chain links TRBV6-2 or TRBV6-3 to TRBJ2-1; the D gene could be TRBD1 or TRBD2 (5 bases each). Trimming took 6 bases from V and 8 from J, leaving 20 bases between them. Germline V gene sequence: CDR1 MNHEY, CDR2 SVGEGT. The CDR3 is 15 residues long. The CDR3 DNA follows: TGTGCCAGCAGAGCCGGGACCCGACGTATGTATGAGCAGTTCTTC. Its translation is CASRAGTRRMYEQFF.

This clonotype was seen a handful of times. The chain uses TRBV2 and TRBJ1-1, with 8 bases that match TRBD1. This CDR3 comprises 14 residues. J was trimmed by 8 bases and V by 8 bases; bases with no gene match: 13. Germline lookup yields CDR1 SNHLY and CDR2 FYNNEI. The CDR3 here is CASHAHGQGGEAFF. For the CDR3, the DNA is TGTGCCAGCCACGCACATGGACAGGGTGGGGAAGCTTTCTTT.

This clonotype occurred a few times. At one of its ends the junction is not consistent with the germline gene, which may arise from a read error. This chain joins TRBV6-6 and TRBJ1-2; no reliable D call. There are 16 residues in the CDR3. Germline lookup yields CDR1 MNHNY and CDR2 SVGAGI (reference sequence). The CDR3 is CANSYEGLRRGYGYTF. The CDR3 DNA sequence: TGTGCCAACAGTTACGAAGGCCTCCGGCGAGGGTATGGCTACACCTTC.

In this sample, this clonotype turned up many times. The chain joins TRBV27 to TRBJ2-6; 7 bases map to TRBD1. This CDR3 has 16 residues. With 6 bases clipped from V and 0 bases from J, the junction kept 5 bases outside the gene matches. CDR1 MNHEY and CDR2 SMNVEV come from the germline V gene (reference sequence). The CDR3 is CASRRQGRSGANVLTF. The CDR3 region has the DNA TGTGCCAGCAGAAGACAGGGCCGCTCTGGGGCCAACGTCCTGACTTTC.

This clonotype occurred many times. CDR3 nucleotide sequence: TGTGCCAGCAGATCAAGCTCTGGGGCCAACGTCCTGACTTTC. Translated, it gives CASRSSSGANVLTF. The chain combines TRBV6-5 with TRBJ2-6; D is ambiguous. Germline values: CDR1 MNHEY, CDR2 SVGAGI. This CDR3 has 14 amino acids. Trimming left V 6 bases short and J 0 bases short, with 6 bases between.

The chain joins TRBV5-1 to TRBJ1-6; 7 bases match TRBD1. Germline assignment: CDR1 SGHRS and CDR2 YFSETQ. Unmatched junction bases numbered 8, after V lost 4 bases and J lost 7 bases. The CDR3 contains 15 residues. CDR3 DNA: TGCGCCAGCAGCCTGAGACAGGGTTGGAATTCACCCCTCCACTTT. It translates to CASSLRQGWNSPLHF.

Regarding this clonotype: Germline and junction disagree at one end, which may indicate a read error. The chain uses TRBV7-2 and TRBJ2-7, with unresolved D. Germline CDR1 and CDR2: SGHTA and FQGNSA. The CDR3 extends over 14 amino acids. CDR3 nucleotide sequence: TGTGCCAACAGCTCGCCGAAAGGCTCCTACGAGCAGTACTTC. It translates to CANSSPKGSYEQYF.

This clonotype appeared once. The rearrangement joins TRBV7-2 to TRBJ2-1; D not resolved. V was clipped by 5 bases and J by 5 bases, with 13 bases between them. The CDR3 spans 14 residues. Looked up from germline, CDR1 is SGHTA and CDR2 is FQGNSA. CDR3 in amino acids: CASSTQVRDNEQFF. CDR3 coding DNA: TGTGCCAGCAGCACCCAGGTGCGTGACAATGAGCAGTTCTTC.

In this sample, this clonotype turned up a few times. This sequence joins TRBV24-1 and TRBJ1-5; TRBD1 matches at 10 bases. CDR1 and CDR2 (germline): KGHDR, SFDVKD. The CDR3 is 16 residues long. After removal of 4 bases from V and 4 bases from J, the junction contained 6 bases not matched to a gene. The CDR3 region is CATSDRTGGRNQPQHF. The CDR3 DNA reads TGTGCCACCAGTGACAGGACAGGGGGGAGGAATCAGCCCCAGCATTTT.

This clonotype was counted only a few times. This rearrangement joins TRBV21-1 to TRBJ2-5. TRBV21-1 is noted as a pseudogene. This CDR3 comprises 11 residues. The DNA of the CDR3 is TGTGCCAGCAGCAAAGAGAAAGAGCAGTACTTC. Translating it yields CASSKEKEQYF.

This clonotype was seen only a few times. The chain combines TRBV6-2 or TRBV6-3 with TRBJ2-2; unclear D gene. V was clipped by 2 bases and J by 3 bases, with 10 bases between them. There are 15 residues in the CDR3. Germline-derived CDR1 and CDR2 are MNHEY and SVGEGT. CDR3 nucleotides: TGTGCCAGCAGTTACGGGTTAGTGGACACCGGGGAGCTGTTTTTT. Residues: CASSYGLVDTGELFF.

In regard to this clonotype: This clone may be a read error of a much larger clone one base away. The chain employs TRBV18 and TRBJ2-3; D is ambiguous. This CDR3 region has 12 residues. V was pared by 0 bases and J by 8 bases, with 6 bases between. Germline V lookup: CDR1 KGHSH, CDR2 LQKENI. The CDR3 spells CASSPPRSTQYF. For the CDR3, the DNA is TGTGCCAGCTCACCACCGAGATCTACGCAGTATTTT.

This clonotype has only a few counts. The rearrangement joins TRBV30 to TRBJ1-2; D is unclear. Trimming removed 7 bases from V and 5 bases from J, with 17 bases in between. The germline V gene encodes CDR1 GTSNPN and CDR2 SVGIG (reference sequence). The CDR3 is made up of 13 amino acids. The chain's CDR3 is CAFRDGGLYGYTF. The DNA for the CDR3 is TGTGCCTTTAGAGACGGAGGACTTTATGGCTACACCTTC.

This clonotype came up many times. CDR3 nucleotides: TGCGCCAGCAGCCAAATTGGACAACAACAGCCCCAGCATTTT. Its protein product is CASSQIGQQQPQHF. The chain uses TRBV4-3 and TRBJ1-5; weak D call: TRBD1 (5 bases). CDR1 and CDR2 from the germline V gene are LGHNA and YSLEER. V shed 2 bases and J shed 7 bases, with 12 bases lying between them. CDR3 length: 14 residues.

A few counts support this clonotype. This CDR3 reads CASSQALWGSNQPQHF. CDR3 nucleotides: TGCGCCAGCAGCCAAGCCCTTTGGGGAAGCAATCAGCCCCAGCATTTT. The rearrangement uses TRBV4-3 and TRBJ1-5, with unresolved D. The CDR3 runs 16 residues. V was clipped by 1 base and J by 1 base, with 11 bases between them. Germline V gene data show CDR1 as LGHNA and CDR2 as YSLEER.

Here the CDR3 reads CATHACTEQYF. The CDR3 bases are TGTGCCACCCACGCCTGTACCGAGCAGTACTTC. The chain has TRBV7-9 and TRBJ2-7; D gene uncertain. Between the trimmed V and J ends, which lost 10 bases and 6 bases, there was a span of 13 bases. Germline V gene lookup returns CDR1 SEHNR and CDR2 FQNEAQ (reference sequence). The CDR3 length is 11 residues.

The chain couples TRBV6-5 to TRBJ2-4; D is perhaps TRBD2 (7 bases). The J call may not be correct, given that the DNA end is closer to TRBJ2-7. CDR3 size: 15 residues. Germline assignment: CDR1 MNHEY and CDR2 SVGAGI. DNA of the CDR3: TGTGCCAGCAGTTACTCGCCGCGGGGGCTCTACGAGCAGTACTTC. Protein sequence: CASSYSPRGLYEQYF.

Many counts were recorded for this clonotype. The chain links TRBV7-2 to TRBJ2-1, with a possible D match to TRBD2 (5 bases). The V and J ends lost 5 bases and 5 bases respectively, with 13 bases between them. The CDR3 sequence is 14 residues long. From germline, CDR1 is SGHTA and CDR2 FQGNSA. The CDR3: CASSRPGFHNEQFF. DNA for the CDR3: TGTGCCAGCAGCCGCCCGGGATTCCACAATGAGCAGTTCTTC.